This TCR beta chain was identified during a study of cytomegalovirus exposure and HLA in healthy donors (dated by TCRdb to about 2017). Regarding the research as a whole: An earlier analysis of several hundred of the donors reported about 280 Gb of sequence data and 95 million to 130 million unique TCR beta sequences obtained from around 180 million T cells. The study combined high-throughput TCR immunosequencing, statistical association of individual TCRs with disease status, and machine learning to predict cytomegalovirus infection status. All discovery cohort repertoires had been generated on a single sequencing platform. Among the roughly 400 genotyped donors, approximately 82% belonged to the genetic ancestry cluster associated with self-reported Caucasian donors. Donor age, sex, ethnicity and CMV serostatus were collected together with the repertoire data. An early release covering roughly 600 HLA-typed donors comprised approximately 290 gigabases of sequencing data and around 80 million unique TCR sequences. Class I and class II HLA loci were covered by the typing at four-digit resolution. The number of donors typed differed by locus, with about 629-630 for A, B, C, DRB1 and DQB1, more than 500 for DQA1, 600 to 610 for DPA1, and around 450 for DPB1. The study was designed to test whether signatures of past pathogen exposure could be identified by cataloging public T cell receptors. To decide whether each TCR beta V gene segment behaved as functional or pseudogenic, an earlier analysis of fewer than 750 of the donors relied on high-throughput TCR beta sequencing. In a later genetic analysis, genome-wide SNP genotypes for about three fifths of the 666 donors were used, and that subset was treated as a discovery cohort. Besides the first cohort of around 670 subjects, a separate validation cohort made up of 120 different subjects was used. Using immunosequencing, the study profiled T cell repertoires from some 670 subjects and related those repertoires to cytomegalovirus serostatus. A later analysis re-examined previously published TCR beta repertoires from roughly 720 donors and added high-resolution HLA genotyping to investigate patterns of TCR occurrence. Several DR-DQ haplotypes were handled as single units for association and clustering because linkage in the cohort was strong. On average, around 230,000 unique TCR beta nucleotide sequences were sequenced per donor among a few hundred genotyped donors of the cohort, with 15% to 20% of those sequences being non-productive. The later analysis used no new phenotypic data to find candidate immune exposures, relying instead on TCR beta sequences and their occurrence across donors. Summary of the overall study and its limitations: Immune exposure information for the cohort was limited to CMV serostatus. Because counts were too low, about 18 rarely observed V segments, including chromosome 9 orphons, were excluded from the earlier analysis of around 590 of the donors. An association between a missense DCLRE1C variant and V-gene and J-gene trimming of TCR beta chains was found in a later genetic analysis and replicated in an independent cohort. A later analysis reported that several top co-occurrence clusters appeared linked to parvovirus B19, influenza, CMV and Epstein-Barr virus. Sequencing depth was assumed to be roughly uniform across donors in the presence/absence analyses, though that assumption may not hold. A cluster of highly shared sequence variants was judged likely to represent a technical artifact of the sequencing pipeline. In the study, roughly 160 TCR beta chains were listed as associated with cytomegalovirus. In a later genetic analysis, fewer N-insertions in productive TCRs were reported among donors in an Asian-associated ancestry cluster than the roughly 700-donor mean. Across donors, most TCR sequences were observed very rarely, whereas some public TCRs were present in many individuals. A further reported finding was that TCR beta sequences accurately predicted the HLA-A and HLA-B alleles for most subjects in the first cohort. Some IMGT-functional V segments, including TRBV6-2 and TRBV6-3, could not be told apart with the 87-base-pair reads, so those segments were excluded. In an earlier analysis of some 550 of the donors, most TCR beta V segments were observed in productive rearrangements about 90% or about 30% of the time, broadly matching IMGT annotations. In both the original and validation cohorts, the classifier was reported to diagnose cytomegalovirus status with high specificity and sensitivity. According to a later analysis, TCR association rates differed among HLA loci, with DRB1 alleles showing the most associated TCRs and HLA-C alleles showing the fewest. This cohort had only TCR beta chains sequenced, and the lack of alpha or paired-chain data limited which features could be detected. A later analysis found that HLA-associated TCR beta chains were more clonally expanded and had lower generation probabilities than equally common non-associated chains. When HLA alleles, especially DR and DQ, strongly co-occurred, TCR associations were difficult to assign to individual alleles. A later analysis found that most CMV-associated TCR beta chains appeared HLA-restricted, with HLA associations seemingly driven largely by CMV exposure. According to the authors, the approach could potentially be generalized to other disease states and immunological phenotypes. At a false discovery rate of 0.05, a later analysis linked 15,000 to 20,000 TCR beta sequences to specific HLA alleles. Correlated functional status among segregating V segments might be attributable to linkage disequilibrium, but an unknown experimental factor could not be ruled out. A few of the identified cytomegalovirus-associated TCR beta chains were confirmed in vitro to be specific for cytomegalovirus antigens. Because HLA typing was missing for some donors at each locus, association tests included only the typed subset.

The cohort consisted of 650 to 850 healthy bone marrow donors. Cohort members were all nominally healthy when sampled, although unrecorded immune exposures were likely present. The donor tested CMV seropositive and was one of the 289 seropositive cohort members. Every donor gave a peripheral blood sample, and the peripheral blood mononuclear cells from that sample were used for TCR beta sequencing. Genomic DNA was extracted from the blood cell samples with the Qiagen DNeasy Blood Extraction Kit. The library was obtained by the immunoSEQ multiplex PCR assay. The multiplex PCR relied on a mix of 60 forward primers for TCR Vbeta segments and 13 reverse primers for TCR Jbeta segments. The CDR3 region of rearranged TCR beta genes was amplified from genomic DNA by a multiplex PCR assay. Amplified TCR beta libraries were sequenced as 87-base-pair reads on the Illumina HiSeq System. Regarding the original processing steps: A later analysis tallied 75 million to 95 million unique TCR beta chains across the roughly 610 repertoires, and about 10 million of those chains were shared by two or more donors. Raw reads were error-corrected and collapsed into unique sequences with a nearest-neighbor algorithm that merged closely related sequences to remove PCR and sequencing errors. CDR3 sequences were aligned to IMGT reference sequences to assign V, D and J gene segments. For a sequence to be retained, a match of at least six nucleotides to both a V gene segment and a J gene segment was required. Rearrangements were classified as productive when the CDR3 lacked stop codons and remained in frame with V and J, and all other rearrangements were classified as non-productive. CDR3 was defined by IMGT convention, running from the second conserved V-encoded cysteine to the conserved J-encoded phenylalanine. The earlier analysis of some 550 of the donors excluded any sequence lacking an unambiguous match to a single V gene segment. An earlier analysis of 587 of the donors called V segments functional above 56.7% productive rearrangements and segregating when the between-donor standard deviation exceeded 5%. A statistical classification framework was built to diagnose cytomegalovirus status from the catalog of TCR beta chain sequences. In a later analysis, TCR nucleotide sequences were compared against IMGT/GENE-DB human TR gene sequences so that V and J genes could be assigned. The TCRdist pipeline was used in a later analysis to assign CDR3 sequences and most-parsimonious VDJ recombination scenarios. A later analysis defined each TCR beta chain by its CDR3 amino acid sequence plus V-gene family, and excluded reads lacking a unique V-gene family. A later analysis removed 592 highly shared, low-generation-probability nucleotide sequences to deal with suspected cross-contamination and a sequencing artifact. For each public chain, a later analysis derived a clonal expansion index from normalized ranks of inferred template counts within each repertoire. A later analysis computed generation probabilities with a VDJ recombination model fitted to out-of-frame rearrangements, and checked the results against IGoR. In a later analysis, TCR-TCR, TCR-HLA and TCR-CMV co-occurrence was scored with hypergeometric tests, and a repertoire-size bias correction was applied to TCR pairs. To estimate false discovery rates, a later analysis permuted the HLA or CMV assignments 20 times. A later analysis grouped co-occurring TCRs with DBSCAN, adding TCRdist sequence similarity when clustering within HLA-allele-positive subsets. Co-occurrence clustering excluded repertoires with fewer than 30,000 or more than 120,000 public chains, plus five with anomalous nucleotide sharing. The table was pulled from immuneACCESS by TCRdb, which kept in-frame rearrangements only. Such tables lose some clones; where checked, under half of the loss comes from unresolved V genes, and the rest has no known cause. Clone size and the V and J calls come from that table; the DNA yielded D and trimming. The record for this sample contains under 200,000 clones. Together, the top ten hold about 0.8% of the sample.

The germline V gene (reference sequence) specifies MNHNY as CDR1 and SVGAGI as CDR2. From its cysteine to its phenylalanine, the CDR3 spans 15 amino acids. Only the CDR3 part of the read is kept: 45 bases, read in frame from the first base. Ends trimmed: V by 10 bases, J by 3 bases; bases unmatched to a gene: 12. Concerning this clone: The clone's antigen remains unknown.

The chain uses TRBV6-6 and TRBJ1-1, with 9 bases aligning to TRBD1. The sample was PBMCs. This TCR derives from a young woman in good health and CMV-seropositive. In nucleotides, the sequence is TGTGCCACCATACGACCGGGACAGGGACACACTGAAGCTTTCTTT. Protein translation: CATIRPGQGHTEAFF.